This entry describes one T cell receptor (beta chain). The data belong to a study of early T cells in non-severe SARS-CoV-2 infection. MiXCR, applied by TCRdb to the 5' RACE reads, yields one record per CDR3 protein. Here the sample spans about 85,000 distinct CDR3 sequences, under 15% being singletons. V was pared by 1 base and J by 4 bases, with 12 bases of the junction left unmatched. The CDR3 loop spans 20 amino acids. Looked up from germline, CDR1 is SEHNR and CDR2 is FQNEAQ (reference sequence). The sample consisted of whole blood. This receptor was identified in an adult who was a healthcare worker with PCR-confirmed SARS-CoV-2 infection or an uninfected control (not recorded which). The rearrangement links TRBV7-9 to TRBJ2-1; the match to TRBD2 covers 14 bases. The CDR3 loop is CASSLGGTSGSRGGYNEQFF. The CDR3 DNA reads as TGTGCCAGCAGCTTAGGCGGGACTAGCGGGAGCCGGGGAGGGTACAATGAGCAGTTCTTC.